What follows are 32 T cell receptor beta chains derived from one specimen sequenced in a study of T cell clonality in common variable immunodeficiency. Sequenced by immunoSEQ multiplex PCR; TCRdb stores in-frame clones only, minus some. The sample yields 45,000 to 55,000 clones, without any singletons. Sequences were obtained from peripheral blood mononuclear cells. All receptors derive from a person aged 18 to 70 in good health.

This clone was seen many times. The DNA read from the CDR3 is TGCGCCAGCAGCTTACTAGCGGGAGGTGACACCGGGGAG. Protein: CASSLLAGGDTGE. The full CDR3 sequence reads CASSLLAGGDTGELFF. V gene TRBV5-1 combines with J gene TRBJ2-2, with TRBD2 matching over 12 bases. With the read ending 3 residues before the CDR3 end, the germline J gene is used to fill in that end. This CDR3 has 16 residues. Germline lookup yields CDR1 SGHRS and CDR2 YFSETQ. V lost 2 bases, J lost 3 bases, and 2 bases stayed unmatched. Complete variable domain (other parts from reference TRBV5-1 and TRBJ2-2): KAGVTQTPRYLIKTRGQQVTLSCSPISGHRSVSWYQQTPGQGLQFLFEYFSETQRNKGNFPGRFSGRQFSNSRSEMNVSTLELGDSALYLCASSLLAGGDTGELFFGEGSRLTVL.

On this clone: The CDR3 is cut off 3 residues early in the read; its end comes from the germline J gene. The gene calls are TRBV5-1 and TRBJ2-2, with 7 bases matching TRBD2. The CDR3 is 15 amino acids. Germline V gene lookup returns CDR1 SGHRS and CDR2 YFSETQ. The CDR3 loop is CASSLGGGDNEKLFF. The sequenced part of the CDR3 DNA is TGCGCCAGCAGCTTGGGGGGGGGAGATAATGAAAAG.

As to this clone: Read coverage stops 3 residues before the CDR3 terminus; the germline J gene supplies the remainder. The chain links TRBV20-1 to TRBJ1-1; the D is unclear. The CDR3 contains 13 residues. V was clipped by 5 bases and J by 1 base, with 11 bases between them. Germline V gene lookup returns CDR1 DFQATT and CDR2 SNEGSKA (reference sequence). The CDR3 bases that were read are TGCAGTGCTTGTAGGACTGAGAACACTGAA. It yields the protein CSACRTENTE. From start to end, the CDR3 is CSACRTENTEAFF.

In this sample, this clone turned up many times. The CDR3 end falls 3 residues outside the read, so it is completed with the germline J gene. The chain employs TRBV20-1 and TRBJ2-1, with 8 bases matching TRBD2. Germline loops: CDR1 DFQATT, CDR2 SNEGSKA (reference sequence). The CDR3 is 15 amino acids. J gave up 8 bases and V 1 base, and 10 bases lay outside the gene matches. The CDR3 sequence: CSARVPTSVLHEQFF. The sequenced CDR3 bases are TGCAGTGCTAGAGTTCCGACTAGCGTTTTACATGAG.

This clone occurred many times. Read sequence stops 3 residues before the CDR3 end, and the germline J gene provides the missing end. The chain employs TRBV10-1 and TRBJ2-7, with TRBD1 identical over 9 bases. Germline V gene sequence: CDR1 WNHNN, CDR2 SYGVQD (reference sequence). The J segment lost 4 bases and the V segment lost 4 bases, leaving 8 bases of the junction unmatched. This CDR3 comprises 15 residues. The sequenced part of the CDR3 DNA is TGCGCCAGCAGTGGGTGGACAGGGGCAACTTACGAG. Translation: CASSGWTGATYE. Given in full, the CDR3 is CASSGWTGATYEQYF.

The sample holds many counts of this clone. Read data end 3 residues before the CDR3 end; the end is taken from the germline J gene. The genes are TRBV5-1 and TRBJ2-3; D may be TRBD2 (7 bases). Germline V gene data show CDR1 as SGHRS and CDR2 as YFSETQ. Trimming left V 0 bases short and J 2 bases short, with 13 bases between. This CDR3 region has 16 residues. The covered CDR3 bases are TGCGCCAGCAGCTTGGAGGGGGGGCATAACACAGATACG. Its protein product is CASSLEGGHNTDT. The whole CDR3 sequence reads CASSLEGGHNTDTQYF.

The covered CDR3 bases are TGTGCCAGAAGCACCCGAACAGGGGGGGCTCACAATGAG. As protein: CARSTRTGGAHNE. The whole CDR3 protein reads CARSTRTGGAHNEQFF. This chain uses TRBV5-3 with TRBJ2-1, with D tentatively TRBD1 (8 bases). Coverage ceases 3 residues before the CDR3 finishes, and the germline J gene fills in the end. TRBV5-3 is filed as an ORF, its function uncertain. V was trimmed by 4 bases and J by 5 bases, leaving 19 bases between them. The CDR3 consists of 16 residues.

This clone occurred many times. CDR3 in amino acids: CASSPNRGEGGYTF. The CDR3 bases that were read are TGTGCCAGCAGCCCGAACAGGGGGGAGGGGGGC. V gene TRBV7-2 combines with J gene TRBJ1-2, with 8 nucleotides matching TRBD1. The read stops 3 residues short of the end of the CDR3; the missing end is completed from the germline J gene. The CDR3 extends over 14 amino acids. CDR1 SGHTA and CDR2 FQGNSA come from the germline V gene. The whole variable domain, remainder taken from reference TRBV7-2 and TRBJ1-2, is GAGVSQSPSNKVTEKGKDVELRCDPISGHTALYWYRQSLGQGLEFLIYFQGNSAPDKSGLPSDRFSAERTGGSVSTLTIQRTQQEDSAVYLCASSPNRGEGGYTFGSGTRLTVV.

This clone was seen many times. The read finishes 3 residues shy of the CDR3 end, and the germline J gene is used to complete it. The chain is built from TRBV18 and TRBJ1-1; D is possibly TRBD1 (5 bases). Trimming removed 2 bases from V and 1 base from J, with 14 bases in between. Germline V gene lookup returns CDR1 KGHSH and CDR2 LQKENI. This CDR3 comprises 16 residues. The CDR3 is CASSPIPGQTNTEAFF. The covered CDR3 bases are TGTGCCAGCTCACCAATCCCCGGACAAACGAACACTGAA.

This clone occurred many times. The observed sequence ends 3 residues before the CDR3 terminus, with the missing tail filled in from the germline J gene. The chain carries TRBV5-1 and TRBJ1-3; the D gene is possibly TRBD1 (6 bases). CDR3 size: 15 residues. In germline, CDR1 is SGHRS, CDR2 YFSETQ. Trimming cost V 4 bases and J 2 bases, with 13 bases left between them. The chain's CDR3 is CASSASGVPGNTIYF. Partial CDR3 DNA: TGCGCCAGCAGCGCCTCAGGGGTTCCTGGAAACACC.

Many counts were recorded for this clone. The read ends 3 residues before the CDR3 terminus; that terminus is restored from the germline J gene. The rearrangement joins TRBV5-1 to TRBJ1-5; D is perhaps TRBD1 (6 bases). This CDR3 has 16 amino acids. Germline V gene sequence: CDR1 SGHRS, CDR2 YFSETQ. Trimming removed 1 base from V and 2 bases from J, with 13 bases in between. The part of the CDR3 DNA that was read is TGCGCCAGCAGCTTGTCAGGGGATGTGGGCAATCAGCCC. It yields the protein CASSLSGDVGNQP. The full CDR3 sequence reads CASSLSGDVGNQPQHF. The full variable domain, with the rest looked up from reference TRBV5-1 and TRBJ1-5, is KAGVTQTPRYLIKTRGQQVTLSCSPISGHRSVSWYQQTPGQGLQFLFEYFSETQRNKGNFPGRFSGRQFSNSRSEMNVSTLELGDSALYLCASSLSGDVGNQPQHFGDGTRLSIL.

This clone showed up many times. The read is 3 residues too short to cover the CDR3 end, so that end is filled in from the germline J gene. The genes are TRBV5-1 and TRBJ2-4; 8 nucleotides match TRBD1. The germline gives CDR1 SGHRS, CDR2 YFSETQ. This CDR3 spans 17 amino acids. V lost 4 bases and J lost 2; bases outside the gene matches: 11. The CDR3 is CASSPGRGLRSKNIQYF. The CDR3 DNA, read in part, is TGCGCCAGCAGCCCCGGCAGGGGGCTGAGATCCAAAAACATT. Looking up the rest from reference TRBV5-1 and TRBJ2-4 gives the full variable domain: KAGVTQTPRYLIKTRGQQVTLSCSPISGHRSVSWYQQTPGQGLQFLFEYFSETQRNKGNFPGRFSGRQFSNSRSEMNVSTLELGDSALYLCASSPGRGLRSKNIQYFGAGTRLSVL.

This clone was seen at least ten times. Other nucleotide sequences from this sample produce the same CDR3. The DNA read from the CDR3 is TGTGCCAGCGGACAGGGTGATGGC. Amino acid sequence: CASGQGDG. The entire CDR3 protein reads CASGQGDGYTF. This chain links TRBV19 with TRBJ1-2, with 8 bases identical to TRBD1. The read stops 3 residues short of the end of the CDR3; the missing end is completed from the germline J gene. CDR3 length: 11 amino acids. V shed 9 bases and J 6 bases; nucleotides not matched to a gene: 3. Germline CDR1 is LNHDA and CDR2 is SQIVND (reference sequence).

This clone was detected ten times or more. Read data end 3 residues before the CDR3 end; the end is taken from the germline J gene. The chain has TRBV14 and TRBJ1-2; a possible D gene is TRBD1 (6 bases). The CDR3 length is 13 residues. Per germline, CDR1 SGHDN and CDR2 FVKESK. The CDR3 bases that were read are TGTGCCAGCAGCCAAAAAAGGGACACCATC. This gives the protein CASSQKRDTI. The CDR3 as a whole reads CASSQKRDTIYTF.

This clone was detected many times. The CDR3 end lies 3 residues beyond the end of the read and is filled in from the germline J gene. The chain combines TRBV7-2 with TRBJ2-5; either TRBD1 or TRBD2 may supply D (7 bases each). From germline, CDR1 is SGHTA and CDR2 FQGNSA. Deletions cut 2 bases from V and 4 bases from J, with 14 bases between. The CDR3 is made up of 15 amino acids. CDR3 DNA (partial): TGTGCCAGCAGCTTACATACAGGGGAGGGAGAGACC. This sequence encodes CASSLHTGEGET. The whole CDR3 protein reads CASSLHTGEGETQYF.

This clone occurred many times. The DNA ends 3 residues before the CDR3 does, and the rest of the CDR3 is filled in from the germline J gene. This sequence joins TRBV30 and TRBJ1-4; no clear D gene. The CDR3 has 13 amino acids. CDR1 and CDR2 from the germline V gene are GTSNPN and SVGIG (reference sequence). V lost 5 bases, J lost 5 bases, and 12 bases lay in between. The DNA read from the CDR3 is TGTGCCTGGGGGCATCTACAGAATGAAAAA. As protein: CAWGHLQNEK. The complete CDR3 protein is CAWGHLQNEKLFF. The full variable domain, with the rest looked up from reference TRBV30 and TRBJ1-4, is SQTIHQWPATLVQPVGSPLSLECTVEGTSNPNLYWYRQAAGRGLQLLFYSVGIGQISSEVPQNLSASRPQDRQFILSSKKLLLSDSGFYLCAWGHLQNEKLFFGSGTQLSVL.

This clone was recorded many times. The CDR3 end lies 3 residues beyond the end of the read and is filled in from the germline J gene. The J gene is TRBJ1-4, the V gene TRBV15, with 8 nucleotides matching TRBD1. CDR1 and CDR2 (germline): LNHNV, YYDKDF (reference sequence). After removal of 9 bases from V and 4 bases from J, the junction contained 10 bases not matched to a gene. The CDR3 covers 15 residues. The part of the CDR3 DNA that was read is TGTGCCACGTGGGGGGCGACAGGGGATAATGAAAAA. Residues: CATWGATGDNEK. From start to end, the CDR3 is CATWGATGDNEKLFF. The full variable domain, its missing parts supplied by reference TRBV15 and TRBJ1-4, is DAMVIQNPRYQVTQFGKPVTLSCSQTLNHNVMYWYQQKSSQAPKLLFHYYDKDFNNEADTPDNFQSRRPNTSFCFLDIRSPGLGDTAMYLCATWGATGDNEKLFFGSGTQLSVL.

In this sample, this clone turned up many times. The read finishes 3 residues shy of the CDR3 end, and the germline J gene is used to complete it. The chain couples TRBV29-1 to TRBJ2-3; possible D gene TRBD2, 7 bases. In germline, CDR1 is SQVTM, CDR2 ANQGSEA. The CDR3 contains 14 residues. The V end was cut by 4 bases, the J end by 2 bases, with 13 bases between. CDR3 DNA, as far as it was read: TGCAGCGTTGCAAGGGGGGGGTCCACAGATACG. Protein: CSVARGGSTDT. The full CDR3 protein reads CSVARGGSTDTQYF.

This clone was recorded many times. The read finishes 3 residues shy of the CDR3 end, and the germline J gene is used to complete it. V and J are TRBV6-1 and TRBJ2-7, with 8 bases lining up with TRBD2. From germline, CDR1 is MNHNS and CDR2 SASEGT. This CDR3 contains 15 residues. After removal of 3 bases from V and 4 bases from J, the junction contained 8 bases not matched to a gene. This CDR3 reads CASSEEREIFYEQYF. The CDR3 DNA, read in part, is TGTGCCAGCAGTGAGGAGCGGGAGATTTTTTACGAG.

This clone was observed many times. The read finishes 3 residues shy of the CDR3 end, and the germline J gene is used to complete it. Other nucleotide sequences from this sample produce the same CDR3. The chain recombines TRBV7-9 with TRBJ1-5, with 10 bases lining up with TRBD1. The CDR3 length is 15 residues. With V trimmed by 5 bases and J by 7 bases, 8 bases remained unmatched. Germline V gives CDR1 SEHNR, CDR2 FQNEAQ (reference sequence). Partial CDR3 DNA: TGTGCCAGCAGCCCAGGGACAGGGGACGGCCAGCCC. It is translated as CASSPGTGDGQP. The entire CDR3 protein reads CASSPGTGDGQPQHF.

CDR3 bases read: TGTGCCAGCAGCGTTGGAAGAGGACAGGGAGGATCACCC. Amino acid sequence: CASSVGRGQGGSP. The full CDR3 is CASSVGRGQGGSPLHF. V gene TRBV7-6 combines with J gene TRBJ1-6; 8 positions match TRBD1. The DNA ends 3 residues before the CDR3 does, and the rest of the CDR3 is filled in from the germline J gene. J was trimmed by 10 bases and V by 5 bases; bases with no gene match: 13. The CDR3 is 16 amino acids. Germline assignment: CDR1 SGHVS and CDR2 FNYEAQ.

There are a few counts of this clone. The CDR3 extends 3 residues past the end of the read, so its final part is completed from the germline J gene. This rearrangement joins TRBV30 to TRBJ1-6; 7 bases match TRBD1. CDR3 length: 14 amino acids. J lost 5 bases, V lost 4 bases, and 5 bases had no gene match. From germline, CDR1 is GTSNPN and CDR2 SVGIG (reference sequence). CDR3 DNA (partial): TGTGCCTGGACCTGGGGACAGAATAATTCACCC. Amino acid sequence: CAWTWGQNNSP. The full CDR3 protein is CAWTWGQNNSPLHF. Full variable domain (remainder filled in from reference TRBV30 and TRBJ1-6): SQTIHQWPATLVQPVGSPLSLECTVEGTSNPNLYWYRQAAGRGLQLLFYSVGIGQISSEVPQNLSASRPQDRQFILSSKKLLLSDSGFYLCAWTWGQNNSPLHFGNGTRLTVT.

There are many counts of this clone. CDR3 DNA (partial): TGTGCCAGCAGCTCCTATCTGGGACAGGGCTATGGC. Amino acid sequence: CASSSYLGQGYG. The whole CDR3 region reads CASSSYLGQGYGYTF. The chain couples TRBV11-2 to TRBJ1-2, with 9 nucleotides matching TRBD1. Coverage ceases 3 residues before the CDR3 finishes, and the germline J gene fills in the end. Germline V gene lookup returns CDR1 SGHAT and CDR2 FQNNGV. Unmatched junction bases numbered 7, after V lost 4 bases and J lost 4 bases. This CDR3 contains 15 residues.

This clone was detected many times. Coverage ceases 3 residues before the CDR3 finishes, and the germline J gene fills in the end. The rearrangement uses TRBV6-2 or TRBV6-3 and TRBJ2-7, with a possible D match to TRBD2 (7 bases). Per the germline V gene, CDR1 is MNHEY and CDR2 is SVGEGT. This CDR3 region has 13 residues. The germline V and J ends were trimmed by 7 bases and 6 bases, with 16 bases remaining between them. The part of the CDR3 DNA that was read is TGTGCCAGCACCCCCCGGGGGGCGGTCGAG. Its translation is CASTPRGAVE. The full CDR3 protein is CASTPRGAVEQYF.

This clone came up many times. The read is 3 residues too short to cover the CDR3 end, so that end is filled in from the germline J gene. The V call is TRBV13, the J call TRBJ2-5; D not certain. CDR1 PRHDT and CDR2 FYEKMQ come from the germline V gene (reference sequence). CDR3 length: 15 amino acids. Trimming stripped 1 base from V and 2 bases from J, with 11 bases between. The CDR3: CASSLAGRYQETQYF. The sequenced part of the CDR3 DNA is TGTGCCAGCAGCTTAGCAGGCAGATATCAAGAGACC.

This clone appeared many times. The CDR3 is cut off 3 residues early in the read; its end comes from the germline J gene. V and J are TRBV29-1 and TRBJ2-5; TRBD2 aligns across 15 bases. CDR3 length equals 17 residues. The V and J ends lost 5 bases and 3 bases, in that order; junction bases with no gene match: 10. Germline V gene data show CDR1 as SQVTM and CDR2 as ANQGSEA. The sequenced part of the CDR3 DNA is TGCAGCGTTCTCGGACTAGCGGGAGGGCCGAAGAAAGAGACC. Translation: CSVLGLAGGPKKET. The full CDR3 sequence reads CSVLGLAGGPKKETQYF.

Details on this clone: The read ends 3 residues early relative to the CDR3; the germline J gene fills the gap. The V and J genes are TRBV2 and TRBJ2-6; weak D call: TRBD2 (7 bases). Germline lookup yields CDR1 SNHLY and CDR2 FYNNEI. The V end lost 0 bases, the J end lost 4 bases, and 10 bases lay between the germline ends. The CDR3 is 16 residues long. The covered CDR3 bases are TGTGCCAGCAGTGAAGCGGGGGGGCGAGGGGCCAACGTC. It codes for CASSEAGGRGANV. The complete CDR3 reads CASSEAGGRGANVLTF.

This clone has at least ten counts. The read finishes 3 residues shy of the CDR3 end, and the germline J gene is used to complete it. The chain employs TRBV20-1 and TRBJ2-5; the match to TRBD1 covers 9 bases. CDR1 is DFQATT and CDR2 is SNEGSKA in the germline V gene (reference sequence). This CDR3 contains 12 residues. V was clipped by 5 bases and J by 3 bases; unmatched bases: 1. The CDR3 protein is CSARDREETQYF. The covered CDR3 bases are TGCAGTGCTCGGGACAGGGAAGAGACC.

This clone has ten or more counts. Read coverage stops 3 residues before the CDR3 terminus; the germline J gene supplies the remainder. V usage is TRBV5-1 and J usage is TRBJ1-2; 10 bases fit TRBD1. The CDR3 covers 16 residues. Germline V CDR1 and CDR2: SGHRS, YFSETQ. V was clipped by 0 bases and J by 4 bases; unmatched bases: 6. CDR3 DNA (partial): TGCGCCAGCAGCTTGGACGGACAGGGGGGTAGCTATGGC. Amino acid sequence: CASSLDGQGGSYG. The whole CDR3 protein reads CASSLDGQGGSYGYTF.

Remarks on this clone: The CDR3 end is not reached by the read, which stops 3 residues before it; the germline J gene fills it in. J is TRBJ2-7 and V is TRBV7-9, with TRBD2 matching over 8 bases. The CDR3 totals 15 residues. Germline V gene data show CDR1 as SEHNR and CDR2 as FQNEAQ (reference sequence). After removal of 0 bases from V and 4 bases from J, the junction contained 5 bases not matched to a gene. The DNA read from the CDR3 is TGTGCCAGCAGCTTAGCCCTGGGACTAGTTTACGAG. Its translation is CASSLALGLVYE. From start to end, the CDR3 is CASSLALGLVYEQYF.

This clone occurred many times. The missing CDR3 end, 3 residues past where the read stops, is filled in from the germline J gene. This rearrangement joins TRBV7-9 to TRBJ2-7, with D uncertain. Trimming cost V 3 bases and J 1 base, with 4 bases left between them. CDR3 length: 12 amino acids. The germline V gene encodes CDR1 SEHNR and CDR2 FQNEAQ (reference sequence). The sequenced part of the CDR3 DNA is TGTGCCAGCAGCTTCCCTTCCTACGAG. Protein sequence: CASSFPSYE. The whole CDR3 region reads CASSFPSYEQYF.

The sample holds many counts of this clone. Sequencing ends 3 residues short of the CDR3 end; the germline J gene provides the rest. The chain carries TRBV18 and TRBJ1-5; the D is unclear. The length of the CDR3 is 16 residues. V was cut by 3 bases and J by 0 bases, with 12 bases left in between. Germline CDR1 is KGHSH and CDR2 is LQKENI. The part of the CDR3 DNA that was read is TGTGCCAGCTCACCCAGCCCCCCTAGTAGCAATCAGCCC. Translated: CASSPSPPSSNQP. The entire CDR3 reads CASSPSPPSSNQPQHF.